Listed below are T cell receptor beta chains from one sample, sequenced in a study of CD8 T cells in ankylosing spondylitis. TCRdb called the 5' RACE reads again in MiXCR, with one record for every CDR3 protein. The repertoire consists of about 140,000 distinct CDR3 sequences, with roughly 10% occurring once and the leading ten covering less than 5%. Source material: blood, either unsorted or a sorted T cell fraction (not recorded which). The receptors come from a female donor with ankylosing spondylitis or in good health (not recorded which). The CDR3 runs from the conserved cysteine through the conserved F or W. The D gene is left open where the match is weak. A clone size is listed for some rows: how often the clone was seen (once, few, many), or a class if it is expanded.

clone_size	v_call	j_call	d_call	cdr3_aa	cdr3_nt
many	TRBV10-3	TRBJ2-1	TRBD1	CASGTGSLKFF	TGTGCCAGCGGGACAGGGTCTTTAAAGTTCTTC
.	TRBV9	TRBJ2-6	.	CASSGIQGTNVLTF	TGTGCCAGCAGCGGGATACAGGGAACCAACGTCCTGACTTTC
many	TRBV29-1	TRBJ2-2	.	CSGSKAGELFF	TGCAGCGGTAGTAAGGCCGGGGAGCTGTTTTTT
many	TRBV11-2	TRBJ2-1	.	CASSLSGLPLIYNEQFF	TGTGCCAGCAGCTTATCCGGATTACCTCTCATTTACAATGAGCAGTTCTTC
many	TRBV5-1	TRBJ2-2	TRBD1	CASSKGQSTGELFF	TGCGCCAGCAGCAAGGGACAGAGCACCGGGGAGCTGTTTTTT
.	TRBV5-1	TRBJ1-1	.	CASYTDPGNTEAFF	TGCGCCAGTTACACCGACCCCGGTAACACTGAAGCTTTCTTT
many	TRBV5-1	TRBJ2-5	TRBD2	CASSLVSGGQETQYF	TGCGCCAGCAGCTTGGTTTCGGGGGGCCAAGAGACCCAGTACTTC
many	TRBV7-2	TRBJ1-5	.	CASSLLWQPGQPQHF	TGTGCCAGCAGCTTACTATGGCAGCCAGGGCAGCCCCAGCATTTT
many	TRBV7-2	TRBJ2-2	TRBD1	CASSPTGGLIGELFF	TGTGCCAGCAGCCCGACAGGGGGATTAATCGGGGAGCTGTTTTTT
many	TRBV5-1	TRBJ2-3	TRBD1	CASSSRTGSTDTQYF	TGCGCCAGCAGCTCCCGGACAGGCAGCACAGATACGCAGTATTTT
many	TRBV7-2	TRBJ2-5	.	CASSFRGQETQYF	TGTGCCAGCAGCTTTAGGGGGCAAGAGACCCAGTACTTC